One sample yielded the 10 T cell receptor beta chains listed below, sequenced in a study of control samples from healthy donors and cancer patients. Profiled with immunoSEQ multiplex PCR; TCRdb holds only in-frame clones, not every one. The profile covers roughly 130,000 clones, with about 93% appearing a single time and 12% to 15% taken by the ten largest. The sample taken for sequencing was PBMCs. These receptors came from a man in his 60s with colorectal cancer.

V and J are TRBV6-5 and TRBJ2-5, with TRBD2 as a possible D gene (7 bases). Trimming pared 7 bases from V and 4 bases from J, leaving 16 bases between. Germline lookup yields CDR1 MNHEY and CDR2 SVGAGI. This CDR3 spans 14 amino acids. The CDR3 region is CASKGMGGRETQYF. The CDR3 DNA reads TGTGCCAGCAAAGGGATGGGGGGGCGAGAGACCCAGTACTTC.

The chain employs TRBV6-5 and TRBJ1-2; weak D call: TRBD1 (5 bases). Germline V CDR1 and CDR2: MNHEY, SVGAGI. With 0 bases removed from V and 5 bases from J, the gap between germline ends came to 13 bases. The CDR3 is 15 amino acids. The CDR3 sequence is CASSYSRGGNYGYTF. CDR3 coding DNA: TGTGCCAGCAGTTACTCCCGGGGGGGGAATTATGGCTACACCTTC.

The J gene is TRBJ2-5, the V gene TRBV7-9; tentatively, D is TRBD1 (6 bases). V was clipped by 10 bases and J by 1 base, with 13 bases between them. The CDR3 covers 13 residues. Germline-derived CDR1 and CDR2 are SEHNR and FQNEAQ (reference sequence). This CDR3 is CATEDSLQETQYF. DNA for the CDR3: TGTGCCACTGAGGACAGCCTCCAAGAGACCCAGTACTTC.

This clone was picked up one time. This chain joins TRBV6-6 and TRBJ2-2; D is perhaps TRBD1 or TRBD2 (5 bases each). Trimming took off 2 bases at V and 5 bases at J, with 6 bases between the two ends. The CDR3 contains 13 residues. Germline lookup yields CDR1 MNHNY and CDR2 SVGAGI (reference sequence). CDR3 in DNA: TGTGCCAGCAGTTACGGGGGTACCGGGGAGCTGTTTTTT. Translating gives CASSYGGTGELFF.

The V gene is TRBV12-5, the J gene TRBJ2-2; 8 positions agree with TRBD1. The germline CDR1 and CDR2 sequences are LGHNT and FRNRAP. V was pared by 5 bases and J by 5 bases, with 10 bases of the junction left unmatched. This CDR3 has 16 amino acids. The CDR3 sequence is CASGTGQGGLTGELFF. Here the CDR3 DNA reads TGTGCTAGTGGTACCGGACAGGGCGGTCTTACCGGGGAGCTGTTTTTT.

The chain joins TRBV4-1 to TRBJ2-2; no firm D call. CDR1 is MGHRA, CDR2 YSYEKL, per germline. V was trimmed by 1 base and J by 0 bases, leaving 9 bases between them. This CDR3 comprises 16 residues. The CDR3 protein is CASSQVASANTGELFF. The CDR3 coding sequence is TGCGCCAGCAGCCAAGTGGCCAGCGCGAACACCGGGGAGCTGTTTTTT.

V gene TRBV7-8 combines with J gene TRBJ2-7, with 7 nucleotides matching TRBD1. CDR3 length: 14 amino acids. J was trimmed by 6 bases and V by 1 base; bases with no gene match: 6. Germline lookup yields CDR1 SGHVS and CDR2 FQNEAQ. CDR3 nucleotide sequence: TGTGCCAGCAGCTTAGAAGGGACAGTACTCGAGCAGTACTTC. Translating it yields CASSLEGTVLEQYF.

This chain joins TRBV29-1 and TRBJ1-1; D unclear. CDR3 size: 15 residues. Germline V gives CDR1 SQVTM, CDR2 ANQGSEA. The ends were cut back, 2 bases at V and 5 bases at J, with 18 bases in the middle. The CDR3 DNA is TGCAGCGTTGAACGGCAGGCGACGATAGGGACTGAAGCTTTCTTT. Translating gives CSVERQATIGTEAFF. Full variable domain (outside the CDR3, taken from reference TRBV29-1 and TRBJ1-1): SAVISQKPSRDICQRGTSLTIQCQVDSQVTMMFWYRQQPGQSLTLIATANQGSEATYESGFVIDKFPISRPNLTFSTLTVSNMSPEDSSIYLCSVERQATIGTEAFFGQGTRLTVV.

The CDR3 DNA is TGTGCCAGCAGCTTTTCCCCCACACCTCACTTCTCTGGAAACACCATATATTTT. This codes for CASSFSPTPHFSGNTIYF. V usage is TRBV7-2 and J usage is TRBJ1-3, with D uncertain. The CDR3 is 18 residues long. Germline loops: CDR1 SGHTA, CDR2 FQGNSA. V dropped 3 bases and J dropped 0 bases, with 18 bases sitting between them. Full variable domain (missing parts from reference TRBV7-2 and TRBJ1-3): GAGVSQSPSNKVTEKGKDVELRCDPISGHTALYWYRQSLGQGLEFLIYFQGNSAPDKSGLPSDRFSAERTGGSVSTLTIQRTQQEDSAVYLCASSFSPTPHFSGNTIYFGEGSWLTVV.

This chain links TRBV6-1 with TRBJ1-1, with D maybe TRBD1 (6 bases). The germline CDR1 and CDR2 sequences are MNHNS and SASEGT. The V end was cut by 3 bases, the J end by 7 bases, with 12 bases between. The CDR3 runs to 13 residues. The CDR3 protein is CASSERQESEAFF. The CDR3 coding sequence is TGTGCCAGCAGTGAGAGACAGGAGAGTGAAGCTTTCTTT.